These 17 T cell receptor beta chains share one sample of origin, sequenced in a study of blood T cell repertoires in COVID-19. The table came from immunoSEQ multiplex PCR; TCRdb's copy has only in-frame clones and leaves some out. Of about 9,000 clones listed, 70% to 90% are singletons. Sequences were obtained from peripheral blood. These receptor sequences come from a human donor with active COVID-19. The donor label of this sample is uncertain.

The chain employs TRBV7-2 and TRBJ1-4; D is undetermined. This CDR3 region has 16 residues. V was pared by 4 bases and J by 2 bases, with 14 bases between. Germline V gives CDR1 SGHTA, CDR2 FQGNSA. CDR3 DNA sequence: TGTGCCAGCAGCTCCCGGTCCCTCGGGACTAATGAAAAACTGTTTTTT. Amino acids: CASSSRSLGTNEKLFF.

Written as DNA, the CDR3 is TGTGCCAGTAGTATAATTCTCTCAACTAATGAAAAACTGTTTTTT. This codes for CASSIILSTNEKLFF. V and J are TRBV19 and TRBJ1-4; D is unclear. Trimming pared 2 bases from V and 0 bases from J, leaving 7 bases between. The CDR3 runs to 15 residues. CDR1 is LNHDA and CDR2 is SQIVND in the germline V gene (reference sequence).

The chain employs TRBV19 and TRBJ1-1; D possibly corresponds to TRBD1 (6 bases). This CDR3 contains 13 residues. V was pared by 2 bases and J by 5 bases, with 9 bases between. CDR1 and CDR2 (germline): LNHDA, SQIVND (reference sequence). The CDR3 is CASSIFQGTEAFF. In nucleotides, the CDR3 is TGTGCCAGTAGTATATTCCAGGGGACTGAAGCTTTCTTT.

The chain carries TRBV7-6 and TRBJ2-2; 9 bases match TRBD1. With 6 bases clipped from V and 2 bases from J, the junction kept 4 bases outside the gene matches. Germline V gene data show CDR1 as SGHVS and CDR2 as FNYEAQ. This CDR3 spans 15 amino acids. The CDR3 DNA reads TGTGCCAGCAGGGGAACAGGGGGCAACACCGGGGAGCTGTTTTTT. Residues: CASRGTGGNTGELFF.

V gene TRBV5-1 combines with J gene TRBJ2-1, with D possibly TRBD2 on 5 matching bases. This CDR3 region has 17 residues. V shed 4 bases and J shed 0 bases, with 17 bases lying between them. Germline V gives CDR1 SGHRS, CDR2 YFSETQ. DNA for the CDR3: TGCGCCAGCAGCCCTCTTGGACTTCTTAGCTCCTACAATGAGCAGTTCTTC. This codes for CASSPLGLLSSYNEQFF.

Only one count was recorded for this clone. The chain combines TRBV27 with TRBJ1-5; 7 bases line up with TRBD1. Germline V gene data show CDR1 as MNHEY and CDR2 as SMNVEV (reference sequence). The CDR3 contains 17 residues. Losses at the gene ends were 2 bases for V and 3 bases for J; bases not matched to a gene: 10. In nucleotides, the CDR3 is TGTGCCAGCAGTTTAAGTTGGCGGGACAGAATCAATCAGCCCCAGCATTTT. The encoded protein is CASSLSWRDRINQPQHF.

This sequence joins TRBV5-3 and TRBJ2-5, with D unclear. TRBV5-3 is an ORF; its function is uncertain. This CDR3 is built from 17 residues. V shed 0 bases and J shed 3 bases, with 18 bases lying between them. CDR3 region: CARSLVFLVEIKETQYF. In DNA, the CDR3 is TGTGCCAGAAGCTTGGTTTTCCTAGTAGAGATCAAAGAGACCCAGTACTTC.

The chain links TRBV6-5 to TRBJ1-1, with D tentatively TRBD1 (6 bases). Deletions cut 10 bases from V and 0 bases from J, with 12 bases between. Germline CDR1 reads MNHEY; CDR2 reads SVGAGI. The CDR3 sequence is 13 residues long. The CDR3 loop reads CATYDRMNTEAFF. The CDR3 DNA sequence: TGTGCCACCTATGACAGGATGAACACTGAAGCTTTCTTT.

The chain employs TRBV30 and TRBJ2-1; TRBD2 is a possible D gene (5 bases). The V and J ends lost 7 bases and 0 bases respectively, with 10 bases between them. The CDR3 extends over 13 amino acids. CDR1 GTSNPN and CDR2 SVGIG come from the germline V gene (reference sequence). The CDR3: CAYSSSSYNEQFF. Here the CDR3 DNA reads TGTGCCTATTCTAGCAGCTCCTACAATGAGCAGTTCTTC.

For the CDR3, the DNA is TGCGCCAGCAGTCAGGGGACAGGGGGATCCCTTCAGTACTTC. The encoded protein is CASSQGTGGSLQYF. The chain recombines TRBV10-1 with TRBJ2-4, with 11 bases identical to TRBD1. The germline CDR1 and CDR2 sequences are WNHNN and SYGVQD (reference sequence). The V and J ends lost 5 bases and 11 bases, in that order; junction bases with no gene match: 8. The CDR3 has 14 amino acids.

V is TRBV6-4 and J is TRBJ1-2; D is possibly TRBD1 (5 bases). V was trimmed by 9 bases and J by 13 bases, leaving 30 bases between them. Germline values: CDR1 MRHNA, CDR2 SNTAGT. There are 15 residues in the CDR3. The CDR3 protein is CARLSLTVDMATGTF. The DNA for the CDR3 is TGTGCCAGGTTAAGCCTGACGGTTGATATGGCTACAGGCACCTTC.

This clone was observed a single time. The V call is TRBV18, the J call TRBJ2-3; 9 nucleotides align to TRBD2. V lost 0 bases and J lost 1; bases outside the gene matches: 11. Germline V lookup: CDR1 KGHSH, CDR2 LQKENI. The CDR3 has 19 amino acids. The CDR3: CASSPPKRGVYIGTDTQYF. For the CDR3, the DNA is TGTGCCAGCTCACCACCGAAGCGGGGGGTGTATATTGGCACAGATACGCAGTATTTT.

The chain employs TRBV21-1 and TRBJ2-7; the listed D gene, TRBD2, was not tested against the DNA. TRBV21-1 is described as a pseudogene. The CDR3 runs 17 residues. This CDR3 is CASSPTGASGVNYEQYV. CDR3 nucleotide sequence: TGTGCCAGCAGCCCCACGGGGGCTAGCGGGGTCAACTACGAGCAGTACGTC.

The V gene is TRBV10-3, the J gene TRBJ2-1; the match to TRBD2 covers 12 bases. J gave up 0 bases and V 4 bases, and 13 bases lay outside the gene matches. The CDR3 has 20 residues. The germline CDR1 and CDR2 sequences are ENHRY and SYGVKD. In nucleotides, the CDR3 is TGTGCCATCAGTGCCCAGACTAGCGGGAGTTCCCAGAGCTCCTACAATGAGCAGTTCTTC. Protein: CAISAQTSGSSQSSYNEQFF.

This chain uses TRBV12-5 with TRBJ2-2; 7 bases are shared with TRBD2. Germline V gives CDR1 LGHNT, CDR2 FRNRAP. This CDR3 has 16 amino acids. The J segment lost 3 bases and the V segment lost 5 bases, leaving 9 bases of the junction unmatched. For the CDR3, the DNA is TGTGCTAGTGGTGGGGGGGACTTCTGGGACACCGGGGAGCTGTTTTTT. Translating gives CASGGGDFWDTGELFF.

The V gene is TRBV2, the J gene TRBJ1-4; 8 nucleotides align to TRBD1. V gave up 6 bases and J gave up 2 bases; unmatched junction bases: 5. This CDR3 is 15 amino acids long. The V gene's germline CDR1 is SNHLY and CDR2 FYNNEI. CDR3 sequence reads: CASRRDRGTNEKLFF. Here the CDR3 DNA reads TGTGCCAGCAGGCGCGACAGGGGTACTAATGAAAAACTGTTTTTT.

The J gene is TRBJ2-5, the V gene TRBV11-2; D is unclear. The CDR3 extends over 16 amino acids. Deletions cut 2 bases from V and 1 base from J, with 14 bases between. The germline CDR1 and CDR2 sequences are SGHAT and FQNNGV. The CDR3 sequence is CASSLSSIPSQETQYF. As DNA, the CDR3 is TGTGCCAGCAGCTTATCGTCTATACCCTCCCAAGAGACCCAGTACTTC.